The subject of this entry is one TCR beta chain. What this receptor recognizes is not known. Base qualities were left out, and no much larger clone turns up one base away. From the cysteine up to the phenylalanine, the CDR3 has a length of 15 residues. Here the CDR3 DNA is all that survives: 45 bases in frame from base 1. The germline V gene sets CDR1 to SGHTA and CDR2 to FQGNSA. The V end loses 5 bases and the J end loses 3 bases, and a stretch of 14 bases separates them. TCR cDNA was synthesized by 5'RACE template switching, which introduced a universal primer site and unique molecular identifiers. Priming of cDNA synthesis was performed from both the TCR alpha and TCR beta constant segments. Two PCR steps were used to amplify libraries, with sample barcodes and sequencing adapters being added in the second step. Sequencing of libraries was performed on Illumina HiSeq 2500 (2x100 bp) or NovaSeq (2x150 bp). Concerning the study's data processing: MIGEC was used to demultiplex reads and collapse the reads into UMI consensus sequences, and MiXCR was used for V(D)J alignment. Using edgeR on replicate PBMC samples, clonotypes were called vaccine-responding if FDR was below 0.01 and the log2 fold change was above 5 up to day 15. Bulk clonotypes were assigned CD4 or CD8 identity according to which sequenced CD4 or CD8 repertoire held them at higher abundance. Using fastp at Q25 and MiXCR, TCRdb reprocessed the public reads and kept productive beta chains. Entries are consolidated by CDR3 protein sequence, retaining the most common genes and DNA. TCRdb, rather than the study authors, made the V and J calls. The sample table records under 150,000 distinct CDR3 sequences; approximately 7.7% of these occur just once. The top ten hold about 0.73% of the sample.

This specimen's treatment or condition label, per the study, means: live attenuated yellow fever vaccine strain. PBMCs were isolated from peripheral blood using a standard Ficoll-Paque protocol. CD4 and CD8 T-cell fractions were isolated with Dynabeads CD4 and CD8 positive selection kits. RNA was extracted with TriZol from bulk PBMCs, CD4 and CD8 fractions, and dextramer-positive and dextramer-negative fractions. The entry originates in a study of T cells after yellow fever vaccination (dated by TCRdb to between 2018 and 2020). Regarding the complete study: The SMART-Seq v4 Ultra Low Input RNA kit was used to prepare libraries from fractions with low cell numbers. Bulk PBMC replicates and cell subsets were isolated from blood drawn at multiple timepoints before and after both primary and secondary immunization. Bulk TCR alpha and beta repertoires were sequenced longitudinally to track T-cell clones before and after primary and booster YFV17D yellow fever vaccination. Two healthy male donors, one aged 18 to 30 and one aged 30 to 39 years, were included in the cohort. The paper's findings and limits, for the study overall: A small fraction of clonotypes appeared in both the CD4 and CD8 compartments, likely as a result of convergent recombination. Only two donors were included in the study, so the extent to which the findings can be generalized is limited. Compared with the primary T-cell response, the secondary T-cell response was faster but weaker, reaching its peak on day 5 rather than on day 15. Because abundant contaminating clonotypes from the bulk population could be contained in FACS-sorted repertoires, computational filtering was required. Most clones expanded after primary vaccination were re-detected after the booster (96% of CD4 and approximately 85% of CD8), suggesting broad memory maintenance.

This sequence uses TRBV7-2 and TRBJ2-1; D gene: possibly TRBD1, on 6 matching bases. The sequence was obtained from a man between 25 and 39 years old who received the YFV17D yellow fever vaccine. Here the sequenced sample was CD4+ T cells sorted from PBMCs, taken 5 days after the yellow fever booster vaccination. DNA sequence: TGTGCCAGCAGCCAGACCGGGACAAACTACAATGAGCAGTTCTTC. Translated, it gives CASSQTGTNYNEQFF.